This T cell receptor beta chain is drawn from a study of TIL therapy for anti-PD-1-resistant metastatic lung cancer. Study-wide background: Tumor harvest preceded PD-1/PD-L1 blockade, followed by nivolumab treatment. Most patients had lung adenocarcinoma; a handful of tumors were EGFR-mutant, two ALK-rearranged; half smoked currently or formerly. Notes on the study in general: TIL clonotype persistence in blood showed no apparent association with response.

Germline CDR1 LNHDA, CDR2 SQIVND (reference sequence). The length of the CDR3 is 18 residues. V lost 0 bases, J lost 4 bases, and 8 bases stayed unmatched. A note on this clone: Antigen unknown.

The immunoSEQ assay was v3. Method: immunoSEQ multiplex PCR; TCRdb's copy keeps in-frame clones and lacks some. This table holds about 15,000 clones, more than 75% found once. Stated time point: pre-treatment sample, taken before nivolumab and TIL therapy. The origin of this receptor is a person between 25 and 80 years old with non-small cell lung cancer. Specimen: blood, collected at baseline. The V call is TRBV19, the J call TRBJ2-1; 11 bases match TRBD2. CDR3 in DNA: TGTGCCAGTAGTATAGATCGAAGGAGGACTAGCGGGTACAATGAGCAGTTCTTC. Translating it yields CASSIDRRRTSGYNEQFF.